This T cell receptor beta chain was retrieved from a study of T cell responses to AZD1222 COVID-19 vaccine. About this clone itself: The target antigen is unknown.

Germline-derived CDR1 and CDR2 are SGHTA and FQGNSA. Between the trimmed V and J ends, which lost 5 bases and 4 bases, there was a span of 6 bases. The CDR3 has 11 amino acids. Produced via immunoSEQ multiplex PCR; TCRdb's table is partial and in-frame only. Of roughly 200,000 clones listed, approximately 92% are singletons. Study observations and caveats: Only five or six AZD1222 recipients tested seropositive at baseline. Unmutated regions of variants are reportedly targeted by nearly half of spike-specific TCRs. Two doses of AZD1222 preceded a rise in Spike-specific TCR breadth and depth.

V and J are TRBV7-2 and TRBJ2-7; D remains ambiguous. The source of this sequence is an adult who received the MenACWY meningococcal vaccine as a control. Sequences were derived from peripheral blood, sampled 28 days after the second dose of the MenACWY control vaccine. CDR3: CASSPQYEQYF. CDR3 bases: TGTGCCAGCAGCCCCCAGTACGAGCAGTACTTC. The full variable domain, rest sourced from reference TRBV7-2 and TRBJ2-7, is GAGVSQSPSNKVTEKGKDVELRCDPISGHTALYWYRQSLGQGLEFLIYFQGNSAPDKSGLPSDRFSAERTGGSVSTLTIQRTQQEDSAVYLCASSPQYEQYFGPGTRLTVT.